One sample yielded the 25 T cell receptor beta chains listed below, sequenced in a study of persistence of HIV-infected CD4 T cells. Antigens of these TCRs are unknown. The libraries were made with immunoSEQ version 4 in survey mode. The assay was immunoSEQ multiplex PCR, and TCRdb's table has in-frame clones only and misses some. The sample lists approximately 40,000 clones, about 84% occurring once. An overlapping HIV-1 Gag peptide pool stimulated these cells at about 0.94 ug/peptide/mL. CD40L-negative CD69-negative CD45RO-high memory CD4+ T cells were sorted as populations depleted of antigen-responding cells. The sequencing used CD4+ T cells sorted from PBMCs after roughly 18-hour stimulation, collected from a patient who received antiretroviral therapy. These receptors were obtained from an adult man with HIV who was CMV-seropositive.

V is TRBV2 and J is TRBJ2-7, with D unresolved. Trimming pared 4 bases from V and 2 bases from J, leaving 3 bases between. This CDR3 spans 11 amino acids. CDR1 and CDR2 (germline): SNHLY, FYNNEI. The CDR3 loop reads CASSGAYEQYF. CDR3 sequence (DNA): TGTGCCAGCAGTGGAGCCTACGAGCAGTACTTC.

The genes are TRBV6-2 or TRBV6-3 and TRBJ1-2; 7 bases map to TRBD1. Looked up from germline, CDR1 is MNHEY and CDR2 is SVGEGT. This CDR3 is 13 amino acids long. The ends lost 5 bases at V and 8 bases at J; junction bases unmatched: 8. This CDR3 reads CASSQGQAGGYTF. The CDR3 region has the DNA TGTGCCAGCAGTCAAGGACAGGCGGGAGGCTACACCTTC.

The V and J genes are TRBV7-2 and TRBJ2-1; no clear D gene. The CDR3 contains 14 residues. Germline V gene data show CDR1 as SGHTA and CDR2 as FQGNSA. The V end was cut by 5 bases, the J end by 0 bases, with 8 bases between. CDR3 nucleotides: TGTGCCAGCAGCGTCATGAGCTCCTACAATGAGCAGTTCTTC. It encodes CASSVMSSYNEQFF.

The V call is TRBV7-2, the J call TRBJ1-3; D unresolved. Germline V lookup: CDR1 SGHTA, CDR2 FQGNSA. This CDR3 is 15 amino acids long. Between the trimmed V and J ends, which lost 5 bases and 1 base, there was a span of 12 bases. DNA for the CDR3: TGTGCCAGCAGCCAAAAATCGGGGTCTGGAAACACCATATATTTT. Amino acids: CASSQKSGSGNTIYF.

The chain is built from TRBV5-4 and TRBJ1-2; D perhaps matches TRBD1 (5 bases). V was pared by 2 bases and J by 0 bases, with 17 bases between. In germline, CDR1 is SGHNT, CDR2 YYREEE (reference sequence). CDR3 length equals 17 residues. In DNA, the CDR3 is TGTGCCAGCAGCTTACCGGGACGGGGAATGGCTAACTATGGCTACACCTTC. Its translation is CASSLPGRGMANYGYTF.

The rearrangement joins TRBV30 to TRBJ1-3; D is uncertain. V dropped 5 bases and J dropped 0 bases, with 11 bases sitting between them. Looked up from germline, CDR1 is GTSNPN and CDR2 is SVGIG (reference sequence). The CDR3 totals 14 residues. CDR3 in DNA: TGTGCCTGGGAAGAAGGTTTCTCTGGAAACACCATATATTTT. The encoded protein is CAWEEGFSGNTIYF.

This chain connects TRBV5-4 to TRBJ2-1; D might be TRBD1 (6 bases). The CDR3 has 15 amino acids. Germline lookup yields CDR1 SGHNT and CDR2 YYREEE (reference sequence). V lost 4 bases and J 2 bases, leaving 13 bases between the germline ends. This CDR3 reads CASSHYRAAYNEQFF. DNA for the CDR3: TGTGCCAGCAGCCACTACAGGGCAGCCTACAATGAGCAGTTCTTC.

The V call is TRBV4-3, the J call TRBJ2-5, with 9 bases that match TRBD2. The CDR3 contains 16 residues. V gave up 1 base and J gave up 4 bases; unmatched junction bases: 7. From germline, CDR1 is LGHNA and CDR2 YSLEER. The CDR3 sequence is CASSQVGSGGRETQYF. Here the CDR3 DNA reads TGCGCCAGCAGCCAAGTTGGCAGCGGGGGGAGAGAGACCCAGTACTTC.

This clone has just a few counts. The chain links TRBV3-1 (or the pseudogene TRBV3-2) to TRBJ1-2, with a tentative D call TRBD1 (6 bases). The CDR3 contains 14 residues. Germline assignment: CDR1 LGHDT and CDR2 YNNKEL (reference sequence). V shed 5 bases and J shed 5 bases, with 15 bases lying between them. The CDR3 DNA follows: TGTGCCAGCAGCAGCTCGGACAGACCTTATGGCTACACCTTC. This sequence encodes CASSSSDRPYGYTF.

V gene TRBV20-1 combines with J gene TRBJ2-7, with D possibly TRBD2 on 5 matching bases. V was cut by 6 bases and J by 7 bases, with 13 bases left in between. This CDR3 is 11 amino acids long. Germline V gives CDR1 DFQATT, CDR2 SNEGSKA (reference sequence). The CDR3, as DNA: TGCAGTGCAGGGAGACGTGAAGAGCAGTACTTC. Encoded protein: CSAGRREEQYF.

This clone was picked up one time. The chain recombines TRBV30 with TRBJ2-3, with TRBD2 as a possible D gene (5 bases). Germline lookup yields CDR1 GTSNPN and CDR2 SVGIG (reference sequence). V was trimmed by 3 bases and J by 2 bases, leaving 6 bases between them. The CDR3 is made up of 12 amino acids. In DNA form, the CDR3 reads TGTGCCTGGAGCCGGGACACAGATACGCAGTATTTT. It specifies CAWSRDTDTQYF. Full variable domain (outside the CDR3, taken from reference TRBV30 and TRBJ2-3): SQTIHQWPATLVQPVGSPLSLECTVEGTSNPNLYWYRQAAGRGLQLLFYSVGIGQISSEVPQNLSASRPQDRQFILSSKKLLLSDSGFYLCAWSRDTDTQYFGPGTRLTVL.

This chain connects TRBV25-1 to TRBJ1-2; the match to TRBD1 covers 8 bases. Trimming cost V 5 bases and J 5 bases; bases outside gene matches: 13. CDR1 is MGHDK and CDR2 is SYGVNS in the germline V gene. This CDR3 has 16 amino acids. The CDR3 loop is CASSHPGQGSVYGYTF. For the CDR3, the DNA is TGTGCCAGCAGTCACCCAGGACAGGGATCCGTTTATGGCTACACCTTC.

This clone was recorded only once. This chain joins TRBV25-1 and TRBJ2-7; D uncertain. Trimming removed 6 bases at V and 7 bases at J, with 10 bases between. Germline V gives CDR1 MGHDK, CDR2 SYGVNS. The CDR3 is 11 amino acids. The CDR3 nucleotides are TGTGCCAGCAGCCTAGGCCCGGAGCAGTACTTC. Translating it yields CASSLGPEQYF.

This CDR3 reads CASSQLGLAGASYNEQFF. The DNA for the CDR3 is TGCGCCAGCAGCCAACTGGGACTAGCGGGAGCCTCCTACAATGAGCAGTTCTTC. The chain has TRBV4-3 and TRBJ2-1; TRBD2 matches 14 bases. Trimming at V came to 2 bases and at J to 0 bases, leaving 3 bases not matched to a gene. Per the germline V gene, CDR1 is LGHNA and CDR2 is YSLEER. CDR3 length equals 18 residues.

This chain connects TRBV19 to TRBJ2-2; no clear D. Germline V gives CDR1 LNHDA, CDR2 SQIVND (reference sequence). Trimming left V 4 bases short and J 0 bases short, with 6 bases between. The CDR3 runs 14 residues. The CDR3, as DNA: TGTGCCAGTAGTAGCGGTACGAACACCGGGGAGCTGTTTTTT. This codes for CASSSGTNTGELFF.

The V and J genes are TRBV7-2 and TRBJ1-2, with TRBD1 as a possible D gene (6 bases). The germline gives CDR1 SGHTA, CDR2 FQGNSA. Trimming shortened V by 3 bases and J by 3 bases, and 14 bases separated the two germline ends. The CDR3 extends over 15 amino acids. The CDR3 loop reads CASSFPGTSDYGYTF. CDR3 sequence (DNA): TGTGCCAGCAGCTTCCCCGGGACATCAGACTATGGCTACACCTTC.

CDR3 in amino acids: CASRPRGLNYGYTF. CDR3 DNA sequence: TGTGCCAGCAGGCCTAGGGGGCTTAACTATGGCTACACCTTC. The genes are TRBV6-2 or TRBV6-3 and TRBJ1-2; TRBD1 matches at 7 bases. The junction had 5 bases not matched to a gene; V was cut back by 6 bases and J by 1 base. The CDR3 is made up of 14 amino acids. Germline V CDR1 and CDR2: MNHEY, SVGEGT.

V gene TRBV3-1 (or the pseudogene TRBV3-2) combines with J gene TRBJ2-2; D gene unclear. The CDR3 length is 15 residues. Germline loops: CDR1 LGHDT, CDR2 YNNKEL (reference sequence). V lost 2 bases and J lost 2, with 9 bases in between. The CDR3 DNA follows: TGTGCCAGCAGCCAAAATGGTCCAAACACCGGGGAGCTGTTTTTT. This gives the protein CASSQNGPNTGELFF.

CDR3 region: CASSMKRLGPLHSYNEQFF. The CDR3 bases are TGTGCCAGTAGTATGAAAAGACTAGGGCCACTCCACTCCTACAATGAGCAGTTCTTC. The chain links TRBV19 to TRBJ2-1; tentatively, D is TRBD2 (6 bases). The CDR3 has 19 amino acids. V was pared by 3 bases and J by 0 bases, with 21 bases between. The germline V gene has CDR1 LNHDA and CDR2 SQIVND (reference sequence). Based on the CDR3 plus reference TRBV19 and TRBJ2-1, the full variable domain is DGGITQSPKYLFRKEGQNVTLSCEQNLNHDAMYWYRQDPGQGLRLIYYSQIVNDFQKGDIAEGYSVSREKKESFPLTVTSAQKNPTAFYLCASSMKRLGPLHSYNEQFFGPGTRLTVL.

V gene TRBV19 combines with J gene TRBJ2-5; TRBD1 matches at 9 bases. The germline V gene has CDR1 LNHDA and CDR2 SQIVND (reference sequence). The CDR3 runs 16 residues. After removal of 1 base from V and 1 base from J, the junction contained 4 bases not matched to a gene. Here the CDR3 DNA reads TGTGCCAGTAGTATAGCGACAGGGGGGTCCCAAGAGACCCAGTACTTC. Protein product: CASSIATGGSQETQYF.

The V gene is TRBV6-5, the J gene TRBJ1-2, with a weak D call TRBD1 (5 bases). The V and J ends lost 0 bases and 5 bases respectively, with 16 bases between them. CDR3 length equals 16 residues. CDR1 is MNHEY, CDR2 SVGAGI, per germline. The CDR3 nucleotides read TGTGCCAGCAGTTACTCAGCGGGACTCGTCTCATATGGCTACACCTTC. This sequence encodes CASSYSAGLVSYGYTF.

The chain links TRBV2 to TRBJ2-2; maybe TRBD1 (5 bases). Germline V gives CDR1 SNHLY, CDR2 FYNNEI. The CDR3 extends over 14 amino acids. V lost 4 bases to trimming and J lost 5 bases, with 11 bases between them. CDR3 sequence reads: CASSVSRDTGELFF. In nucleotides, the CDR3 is TGTGCCAGCAGTGTCAGCAGGGATACCGGGGAGCTGTTTTTT.

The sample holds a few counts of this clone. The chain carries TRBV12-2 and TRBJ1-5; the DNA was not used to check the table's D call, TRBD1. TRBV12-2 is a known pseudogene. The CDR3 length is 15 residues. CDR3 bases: TGTGCAAGTCGCTCAGCGGACAGGGGAAATCAGCCCCAGCATTTT. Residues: CASRSADRGNQPQHF.

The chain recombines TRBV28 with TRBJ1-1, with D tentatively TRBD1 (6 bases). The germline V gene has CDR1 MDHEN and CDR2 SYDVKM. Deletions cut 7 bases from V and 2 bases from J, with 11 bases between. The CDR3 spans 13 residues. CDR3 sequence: CASNLDSNTEAFF. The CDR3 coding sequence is TGTGCCAGCAACCTGGACAGCAACACTGAAGCTTTCTTT.

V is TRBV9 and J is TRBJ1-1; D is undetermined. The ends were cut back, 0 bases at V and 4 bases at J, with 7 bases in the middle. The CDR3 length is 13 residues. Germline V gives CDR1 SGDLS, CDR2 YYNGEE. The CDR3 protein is CASSVEAGTEAFF. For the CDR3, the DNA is TGTGCCAGCAGCGTAGAAGCAGGCACTGAAGCTTTCTTT.